This T cell receptor (beta chain) was sequenced in a study of CD8 T cells in ankylosing spondylitis. About this clonotype: Its specificity is unknown.

Findings and caveats of the study: For ankylosing spondylitis blood, a TCR beta motif of several highly homologous variants appeared characteristic. Matched ankylosing spondylitis synovial fluid reportedly showed significant enrichment of disease-linked clones.

The CDR3 consists of 15 residues. Deletions cut 0 bases from V and 2 bases from J, with 11 bases between. CDR1 and CDR2 (germline): MNHEY, SVGEGT. In TCRdb, the 5' RACE reads were re-called with MiXCR into one record per CDR3 protein. Altogether around 250,000 distinct CDR3 sequences are present, 18% being singletons, with the ten largest covering about a third. The receptor was isolated from a male donor with ankylosing spondylitis or in good health (not recorded which). V and J are TRBV6-2 or TRBV6-3 and TRBJ2-7; D is possibly TRBD2 (5 bases). What was sequenced was blood, either unsorted or a sorted T cell fraction (not recorded which). The CDR3 nucleotides are TGTGCCAGCAGTTACTCGGGCGGGCTAACCTACGAGCAGTACTTC. Translated: CASSYSGGLTYEQYF.